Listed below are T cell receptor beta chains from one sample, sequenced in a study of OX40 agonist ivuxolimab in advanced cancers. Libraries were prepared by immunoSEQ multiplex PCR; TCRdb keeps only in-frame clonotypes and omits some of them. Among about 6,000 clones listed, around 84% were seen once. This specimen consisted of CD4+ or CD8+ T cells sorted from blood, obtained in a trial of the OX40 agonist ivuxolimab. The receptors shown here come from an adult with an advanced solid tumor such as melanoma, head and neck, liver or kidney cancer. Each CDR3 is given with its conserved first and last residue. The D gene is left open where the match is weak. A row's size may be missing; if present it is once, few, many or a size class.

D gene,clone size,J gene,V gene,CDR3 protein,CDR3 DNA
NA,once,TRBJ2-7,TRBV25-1,CASTSDGLYEQYF,TGTGCCAGCACCTCAGACGGACTCTACGAGCAGTACTTC
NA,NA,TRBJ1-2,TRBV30,CAWSAVANYGYTF,TGTGCCTGGAGTGCCGTAGCTAACTATGGCTACACCTTC
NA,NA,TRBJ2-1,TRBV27,CASSFSMGYEQFF,TGTGCCAGCAGTTTTTCGATGGGCTATGAGCAGTTCTTC
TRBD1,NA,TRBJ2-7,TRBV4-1,CASSLGQGQTYEQYF,TGCGCCAGCAGCCTCGGACAGGGGCAAACCTACGAGCAGTACTTC
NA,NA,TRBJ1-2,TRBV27,CASSTHEGRRYGYTF,TGTGCCAGCAGTACCCACGAGGGACGGAGATATGGCTACACCTTC
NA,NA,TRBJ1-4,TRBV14,CASSQDARVGEKLFF,TGTGCCAGCAGCCAAGATGCCAGGGTGGGTGAAAAACTGTTTTTT
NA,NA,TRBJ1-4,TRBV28,CASSLIQEPNEKLFF,TGTGCCAGCAGTTTAATACAGGAGCCTAATGAAAAACTGTTTTTT
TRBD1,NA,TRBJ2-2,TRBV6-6,CASTRPGQGNTGELFF,TGTGCCAGCACTCGACCGGGACAGGGGAACACCGGGGAGCTGTTTTTT
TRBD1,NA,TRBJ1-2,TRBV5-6,CASNLPGQGNYGYTF,TGTGCCAGCAACCTACCGGGACAGGGGAACTATGGCTACACCTTC
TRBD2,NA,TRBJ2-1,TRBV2,CASSEGGGGNEQFF,TGTGCCAGCAGTGAGGGCGGGGGAGGCAATGAGCAGTTCTTC
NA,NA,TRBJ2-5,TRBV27,CASSSRTGETQYF,TGTGCCAGCAGTTCACGGACGGGGGAGACCCAGTACTTC
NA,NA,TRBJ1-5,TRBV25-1,CASSESRGRPQHF,TGTGCCAGCAGTGAATCGAGGGGACGGCCCCAGCATTTT
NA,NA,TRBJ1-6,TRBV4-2,CASAPGTPRGNGNSPLHF,TGTGCCAGCGCCCCCGGGACACCAAGAGGGAATGGTAATTCACCCCTCCACTTT
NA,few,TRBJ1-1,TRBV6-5,CASSYMENTEAFF,TGTGCCAGCAGTTATATGGAGAACACTGAAGCTTTCTTT
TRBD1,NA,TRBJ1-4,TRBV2,CASSKGQSEKLFF,TGTGCCAGCAGTAAGGGACAGAGTGAAAAACTGTTTTTT
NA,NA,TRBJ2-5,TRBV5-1,CASSSQSPGETQYF,TGCGCCAGCAGCTCTCAATCCCCAGGAGAGACCCAGTACTTC
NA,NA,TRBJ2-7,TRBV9,CASSGGWGDPSYEQYF,TGTGCCAGCAGCGGGGGCTGGGGGGATCCATCCTACGAGCAGTACTTC